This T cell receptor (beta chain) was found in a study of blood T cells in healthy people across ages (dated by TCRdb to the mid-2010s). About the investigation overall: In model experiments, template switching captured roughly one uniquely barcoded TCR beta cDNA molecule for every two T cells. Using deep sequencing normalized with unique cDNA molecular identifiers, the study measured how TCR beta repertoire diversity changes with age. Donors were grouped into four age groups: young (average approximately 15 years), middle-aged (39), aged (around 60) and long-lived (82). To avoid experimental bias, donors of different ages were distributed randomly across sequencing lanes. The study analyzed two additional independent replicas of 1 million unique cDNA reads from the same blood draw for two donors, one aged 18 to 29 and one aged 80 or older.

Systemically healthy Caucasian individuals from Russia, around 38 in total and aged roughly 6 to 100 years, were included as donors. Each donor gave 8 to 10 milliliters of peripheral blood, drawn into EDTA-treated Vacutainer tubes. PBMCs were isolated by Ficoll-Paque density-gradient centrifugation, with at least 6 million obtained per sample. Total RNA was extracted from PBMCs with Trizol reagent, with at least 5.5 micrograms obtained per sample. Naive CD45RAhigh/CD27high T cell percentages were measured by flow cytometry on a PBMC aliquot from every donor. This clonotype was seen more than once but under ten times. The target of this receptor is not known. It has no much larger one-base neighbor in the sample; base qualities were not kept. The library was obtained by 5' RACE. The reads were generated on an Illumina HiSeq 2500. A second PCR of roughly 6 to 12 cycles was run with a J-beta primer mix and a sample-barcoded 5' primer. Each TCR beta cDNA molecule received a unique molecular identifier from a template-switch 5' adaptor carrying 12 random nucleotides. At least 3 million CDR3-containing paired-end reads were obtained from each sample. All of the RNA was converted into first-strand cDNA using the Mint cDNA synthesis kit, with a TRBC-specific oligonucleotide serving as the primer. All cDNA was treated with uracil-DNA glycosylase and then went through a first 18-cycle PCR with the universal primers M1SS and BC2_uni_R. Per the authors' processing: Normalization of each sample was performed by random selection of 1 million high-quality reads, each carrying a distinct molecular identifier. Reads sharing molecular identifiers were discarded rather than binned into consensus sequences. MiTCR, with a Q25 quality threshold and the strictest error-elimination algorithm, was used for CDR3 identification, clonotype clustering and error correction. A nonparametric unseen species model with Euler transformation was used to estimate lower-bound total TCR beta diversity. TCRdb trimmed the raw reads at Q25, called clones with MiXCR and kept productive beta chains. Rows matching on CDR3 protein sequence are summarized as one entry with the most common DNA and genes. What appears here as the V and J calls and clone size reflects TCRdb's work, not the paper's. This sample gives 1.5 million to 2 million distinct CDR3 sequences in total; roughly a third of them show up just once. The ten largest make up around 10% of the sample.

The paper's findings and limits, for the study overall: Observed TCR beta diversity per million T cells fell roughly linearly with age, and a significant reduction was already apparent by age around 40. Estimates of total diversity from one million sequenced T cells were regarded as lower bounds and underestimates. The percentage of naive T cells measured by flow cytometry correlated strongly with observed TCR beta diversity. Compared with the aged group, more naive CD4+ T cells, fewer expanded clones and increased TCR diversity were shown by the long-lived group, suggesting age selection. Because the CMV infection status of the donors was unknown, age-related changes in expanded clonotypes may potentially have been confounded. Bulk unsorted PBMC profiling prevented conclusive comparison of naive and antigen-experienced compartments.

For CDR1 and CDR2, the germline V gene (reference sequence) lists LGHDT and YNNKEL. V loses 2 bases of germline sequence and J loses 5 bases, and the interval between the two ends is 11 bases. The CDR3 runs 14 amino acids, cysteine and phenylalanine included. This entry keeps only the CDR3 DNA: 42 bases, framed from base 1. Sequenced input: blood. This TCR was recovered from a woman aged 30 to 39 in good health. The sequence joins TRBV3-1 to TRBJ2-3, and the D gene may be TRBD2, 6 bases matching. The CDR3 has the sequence CASSQRASEDTQYF. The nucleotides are TGTGCCAGCAGCCAAAGGGCTAGCGAAGATACGCAGTATTTT.